This T cell receptor (beta chain) was sequenced for a study of blood T cell repertoires in COVID-19 (dated by TCRdb to 2018 to 2020). About the study as a whole: Samples from collaborators originated in the United States, Italy and Spain and spanned both the acute and convalescent phases of COVID-19. The material from the prospective study consisted of cDNA or gDNA derived from T cells, B-cell-depleted T cells, or PBMCs. Deeply sampled blood TCRbeta repertoires from subjects exposed to, actively infected with, or recovered from COVID-19 were included in the dataset. The repertoires were released in a freely available public database meant as a resource for research on the immune response to SARS-CoV-2. Samples came from the ongoing ImmuneRACE study (first 160 participants) plus 1,254 subjects from 6 global collaborators. Sample metadata almost always included a de-identified subject ID, COVID-19 status, age in years and sex. Where available, HLA class I and class II types were taken from metadata supplied by the sample provider and were not determined by assay-based typing. Study-wide conclusions, independent of this receptor: Clinical and demographic metadata were provided uncurated, with the amount varying by source and participant.

TCRbeta CDR3 regions were amplified from genomic DNA using the immunoSEQ Assay, a bias-controlled multiplex PCR. The authors processed their data as follows. Within the assay, amplification of reference gene primers was used to estimate how many nucleated cells each sample contained. To quantify the absolute abundance of each unique TCRbeta CDR3 rearrangement, sequence reads were collapsed and filtered. For each sample, productive Simpson clonality was calculated as the square root of Simpson's diversity index over productive rearrangements. Drawn from immuneACCESS, this table holds only the in-frame rearrangements with V and J called that TCRdb kept. Clones are partly lost; checked studies trace under half to an unresolved V gene and leave the rest unexplained. The V and J calls and clone size come from that table; D and trimming were worked out from the DNA. This sample holds 150,000 to 250,000 clones; about four fifths were observed only once. The ten largest clones capture approximately 7.9% of the sample.

According to the germline V gene, CDR1 reads SGHRS and CDR2 reads YFSETQ. The CDR3 runs 15 amino acids, cysteine and phenylalanine included. Only CDR3 DNA remains: 45 bases, in frame from the first base. The germline V end is reduced by 4 bases and the J end by 2 bases; junction bases left unmatched: 5. In the prospective study, participants were roughly 18 to 90 years old, resided in about 25 geographic areas of the United States, and were enrolled through a virtual design. In the prospective study, participants were assigned to cohorts based on the clinical history participants reported in a screening survey and a study questionnaire. Recovered participants in ImmuneRACE Cohort 3 were defined by two consecutive negative NP/OP PCR tests, clearance by a healthcare professional, or resolution of symptoms. Mobile phlebotomists in the prospective study collected whole blood, serum and a nasopharyngeal or oropharyngeal swab from every participant. Additional blood draws and questionnaires over an approximately two-month period could optionally be provided by prospective study participants. Blood samples from the prospective study were shipped frozen or at room temperature prior to DNA extraction.

Comments on this clone: It lacks a known antigen. The sample holds no much larger clone one base away, and base qualities are not on file.

The sequence links TRBV5-1 to TRBJ1-4, with TRBD1 identical over 7 junction bases. Material for sequencing was PBMCs or T cells enriched from blood (not recorded which). The TCR sequence derives from a man in his forties who had recovered from COVID-19. Read as DNA, the sequence is TGCGCCAGCAGCGGACAGGTTGGGACTAATGAAAAACTGTTTTTT. Its product reads: CASSGQVGTNEKLFF.